This TCR beta chain was recorded in a study of sequential checkpoint blockade in melanoma (dated by TCRdb to between 2018 and 2021). In the study overall: In a 1:1 randomization, patients received either first-line nivolumab then ipilimumab (arm A) or ipilimumab then nivolumab (arm B). Maintenance nivolumab was given following each of the two trial sequences.

The immunoSEQ Assay was used to immunosequence TCRbeta CDR3 regions from genomic DNA. Before high-throughput sequencing, genomic DNA was amplified using bias-controlled multiplex PCR. Turning to the authors' computational methods: To quantify the absolute abundance of each unique TCRbeta CDR3 region, the sequences were collapsed and filtered. Clonality was defined as 1 minus Pielou's evenness and was calculated using productive rearrangements only. A previously published method was used to identify clones whose frequencies were significantly greater in on-treatment samples than in baseline samples. TCRdb took over this immuneACCESS table, retaining in-frame rearrangements with V and J assigned. Such tables are incomplete; in checked studies, under half of the missing clones stem from an unresolved V gene, and the remainder is unexplained. V, J and clone size are those of that table, while D and trimming were read from the DNA. The sample table records several thousand clones; about 70% of these occur just once. Approximately 25% of the sample rests with the top ten.

The table lists this clone with a count of one. Its antigen specificity is not known. It has no much larger one-base neighbor in the sample; base qualities were not kept. The paper's findings and limits, for the study overall: The model for predicting response that combines TCR metrics with mutation burden needs to be validated in larger, independent patient cohorts.

Based on the germline V gene, the CDR1 and CDR2 sequences are SGHRS and YFSETQ. V sheds 0 bases and J sheds 4 bases, leaving 20 bases between their ends. Measured from the cysteine to the phenylalanine, the CDR3 is 18 residues long. CDR3 DNA is the only sequence kept; it has 54 bases, read in frame from the first base. The sample's treatment or condition label, decoded: randomized to nivolumab then ipilimumab (arm A) or the reverse (arm B). Prior DNA-damaging chemotherapy had not been received by any trial patient. On a FACS Aria II flow cytometer, live CD3+CD8+ cells that were negative for CD19 and CD56 were sorted from thawed PBMCs. The samples were obtained from melanoma patients enrolled in CheckMate 064, an open-label, randomized phase II trial testing sequential checkpoint blockade. Peripheral blood mononuclear cells were collected by leukapheresis, purified with Ficoll-Paque, and frozen in human serum with 10% DMSO. Immediately after sorting, the purity of the sorted blood CD3+CD8+ cells was confirmed to be >98%, and DNA was then extracted.

This specimen was CD8+ T cells sorted from blood (inferred from file names), taken from a patient given nivolumab and ipilimumab in sequence. The clonotype originates from a human donor with melanoma. This chain joins TRBV5-1 to TRBJ1-3, with the D gene too uncertain to name. The nucleotide sequence reads TGCGCCAGCAGCTTGGTATCCTCGCTGGCCGCGGGCGGAAACACCATATATTTT. It specifies CASSLVSSLAAGGNTIYF.